Described below is a single T cell receptor beta chain sequence and its context. Measured with immunoSEQ multiplex PCR; TCRdb has only the in-frame clones, and not every one. The sample contains fewer than 50,000 clones, roughly 78% of which appear only once. The sample originates from a study of a mutant IDH1 vaccine in newly diagnosed glioma. The time point denotes: baseline, week 1 (first vaccination visit). The treatment is: pre-vaccination baseline after standard-of-care therapy. CDR3 length: 16 amino acids. V dropped 6 bases and J dropped 0; count of bases not matched to a gene: 5. Germline V lookup: CDR1 SNHLY, CDR2 FYNNEI.

The receptor was derived from a man aged 40-55 years with glioma. Some clones in this sample may be carry-over from other donors' samples. The chain joins TRBV2 to TRBJ1-6, with 7 positions matching TRBD1. Source: PBMCs, taken from a glioma patient treated with radiotherapy, temozolomide or both. The CDR3 bases are TGTGCCAGCAGGGGACAGCTTAGCTCCTATAATTCACCCCTCCACTTT. As protein: CASRGQLSSYNSPLHF.